The T cell receptor (beta chain) described here comes from a study of cytomegalovirus exposure and HLA in healthy donors. CDR1 and CDR2 from the germline V gene are SGHKS and YYEKEE (reference sequence). CDR3 length: 14 residues. Trimming pared 0 bases from V and 9 bases from J, leaving 13 bases between. Comment on this clone: Its target is unknown.

Study-level findings and limits: Productive rates of about 90% or about 30% were seen for most TCR beta V segments in an earlier analysis.

The PCR contained 60 Vbeta and 13 Jbeta primers. TCRdb's copy holds only in-frame clones and misses some; the assay was immunoSEQ multiplex PCR. The sample holds about 130,000 clones; roughly 77% are singletons and the top ten take under 7%. The material sequenced was PBMCs. The receptor was derived from a woman aged 40-49 years in good health and CMV-seropositive. The rearrangement uses TRBV5-5 and TRBJ1-5; tentative D call: TRBD1 (6 bases). The CDR3 is CASSLGDTEGPQHF. The CDR3 nucleotides are TGTGCCAGCAGCTTGGGGGACACCGAGGGGCCCCAGCATTTT.